This TCR beta chain derives from a study of control samples from healthy donors and cancer patients. There are 13 residues in the CDR3. Trimming stripped 6 bases from V and 7 bases from J, with 13 bases between. Germline loops: CDR1 MNHEY, CDR2 SVGAGI. Method: immunoSEQ multiplex PCR; TCRdb's copy keeps in-frame clones and lacks some. The sample gives roughly 100,000 clones, roughly 90% of which show up once; about a fifth is in the top ten. The sample consisted of PBMCs. The clonotype comes from a man in his fifties or sixties with lung cancer. The chain joins TRBV6-5 to TRBJ1-5; the D gene is possibly TRBD1 (6 bases). The CDR3 spells CASRRDKEQPQHF. DNA of the CDR3: TGTGCCAGCAGACGGGACAAGGAACAGCCCCAGCATTTT.